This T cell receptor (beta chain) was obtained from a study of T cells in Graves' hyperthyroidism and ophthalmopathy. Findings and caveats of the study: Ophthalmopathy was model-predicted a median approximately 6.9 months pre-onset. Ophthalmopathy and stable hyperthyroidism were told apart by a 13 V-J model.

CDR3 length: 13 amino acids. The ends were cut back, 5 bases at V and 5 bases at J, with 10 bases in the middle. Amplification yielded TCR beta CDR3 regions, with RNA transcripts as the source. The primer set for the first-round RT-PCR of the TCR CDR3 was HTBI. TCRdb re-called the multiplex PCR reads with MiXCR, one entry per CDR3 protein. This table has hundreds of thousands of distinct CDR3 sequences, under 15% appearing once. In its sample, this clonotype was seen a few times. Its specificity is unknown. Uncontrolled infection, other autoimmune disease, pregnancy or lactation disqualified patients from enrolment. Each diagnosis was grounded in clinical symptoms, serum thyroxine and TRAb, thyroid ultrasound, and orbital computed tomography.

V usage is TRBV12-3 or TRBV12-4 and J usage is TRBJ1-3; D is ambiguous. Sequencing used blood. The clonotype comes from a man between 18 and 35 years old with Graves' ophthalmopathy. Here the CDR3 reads CASSLDRRNTIYF. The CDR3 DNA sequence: TGTGCCAGCAGTCTGGACCGCAGAAACACCATATATTTT.